This is a list of T cell receptor beta chains from one sample in a study of blood T cell repertoires in COVID-19. The table came from immunoSEQ multiplex PCR; TCRdb's copy has only in-frame clones and leaves some out. The profile covers 280,000 or so clones, with roughly 89% appearing a single time and 2.5% to 3.5% taken by the ten largest. The sample consisted of PBMCs or T cells enriched from blood (not recorded which). The receptor set was obtained from a woman aged 45-65 years who had been exposed to COVID-19. Each CDR3 is given with its conserved first and last residue. The D gene is left open where the match is weak. Clone size is given for some rows only: seen once, a few or many times, or a class if the clone is expanded.

-	TRBJ1-6	TRBV2	-	CASSEAGGRSPLHF	TGTGCCAGCAGTGAAGCGGGGGGGCGGTCACCCCTCCACTTT
-	TRBJ2-1	TRBV27	TRBD2	CASNKTPGTSEYNEQFF	TGTGCCAGCAATAAAACACCCGGGACTAGCGAATACAATGAGCAGTTCTTC
-	TRBJ1-1	TRBV11-2	TRBD1	CASSLQEGARAFF	TGTGCCAGCAGCTTACAGGAGGGGGCAAGGGCTTTCTTT
-	TRBJ1-2	TRBV3-1/TRBV3-2	TRBD1	CASSPDRGVWYGYTF	TGTGCCAGCAGCCCGGACAGGGGTGTATGGTATGGCTACACCTTC
-	TRBJ2-1	TRBV21-1	-	CASSNRTGGKNEQFF	TGTGCCAGCAGCAATCGGACAGGGGGGAAGAATGAGCAGTTCTTC
-	TRBJ1-5	TRBV7-8	-	CASSSGGADQPQHF	TGTGCCAGCAGCTCCGGGGGGGCAGATCAGCCCCAGCATTTT
-	TRBJ1-2	TRBV2	TRBD1	CASRTPGQSHGYTF	TGTGCCAGCCGTACCCCGGGACAGTCCCATGGCTACACCTTC
few	TRBJ1-6	TRBV21-1	-	CASRRERSSYNSPLHF	TGTGCCAGCAGGAGGGAGCGTAGCTCCTATAATTCACCCCTCCACTTT
-	TRBJ2-7	TRBV28	-	CASSLTTYEQYF	TGTGCCAGCAGTTTAACAACCTACGAGCAGTACTTC
-	TRBJ1-2	TRBV3-1/TRBV3-2	-	CASRNEDIYGYTF	TGTGCCAGCAGGAATGAGGACATCTATGGCTACACCTTC
-	TRBJ1-6	TRBV2	TRBD1	CASSERGSGTGVNSPLHF	TGTGCCAGCAGTGAACGCGGGTCAGGGACAGGGGTTAATTCACCCCTCCACTTT
-	TRBJ2-3	TRBV24-1	-	CATSDTRGTDTQYF	TGTGCCACCAGTGATACGAGGGGGACAGATACGCAGTATTTT
-	TRBJ1-2	TRBV2	-	CASFRSPGPGGGYTF	TGTGCCAGCTTCCGCTCTCCCGGGCCCGGGGGTGGCTACACCTTC
-	TRBJ2-7	TRBV5-1	-	CASTYDLPNYEQYF	TGCGCCAGCACTTATGACTTGCCGAACTACGAGCAGTACTTC
-	TRBJ1-4	TRBV28	-	CASSSGQMNEKLFF	TGTGCCAGCAGTTCTGGACAGATGAATGAAAAACTGTTTTTT
-	TRBJ2-3	TRBV7-2	TRBD1	CASSVRQGRDTQYF	TGTGCCAGCAGCGTGCGACAGGGAAGAGATACGCAGTATTTT
-	TRBJ2-7	TRBV2	TRBD1	CASSLAGTGSYEQYF	TGTGCCAGCAGCCTCGCCGGGACAGGGTCCTACGAGCAGTACTTC
-	TRBJ2-7	TRBV3-1/TRBV3-2	-	CASSQDNEQYF	TGTGCCAGCAGCCAAGATAACGAGCAGTACTTC
once	TRBJ2-1	TRBV5-1	-	CASSLGWDTPGSYNEQFF	TGCGCCAGCAGCTTGGGGTGGGACACTCCGGGATCCTACAATGAGCAGTTCTTC
-	TRBJ2-2	TRBV30	-	CAWSVLGRLGELFF	TGTGCCTGGAGTGTTTTAGGGAGGTTGGGGGAGCTGTTTTTT
-	TRBJ2-5	TRBV11-3	-	CASSLGPGVETQYF	TGTGCCAGCAGCTTAGGCCCGGGAGTAGAGACCCAGTACTTC
-	TRBJ1-5	TRBV12-5	-	CASGLSAPRKDRNQPQHF	TGTGCTAGTGGTTTGTCGGCGCCCAGAAAGGACAGAAATCAGCCCCAGCATTTT
few	TRBJ1-2	TRBV18	-	CASSNGLGYGYTF	TGTGCCAGCTCAAACGGCCTAGGATATGGCTACACCTTC
-	TRBJ2-3	TRBV4-1	-	CASSQDRRGGGKDTQYF	TGCGCCAGCAGCCAAGATAGGAGGGGGGGAGGCAAAGATACGCAGTATTTT
-	TRBJ1-2	TRBV3-1/TRBV3-2	TRBD1	CASSQDWTGPFWGYGYTF	TGTGCCAGCAGCCAAGACTGGACAGGGCCCTTTTGGGGCTATGGCTACACCTTC
-	TRBJ2-5	TRBV19	-	CASSIRRAETQYF	TGTGCCAGTAGTATCCGGCGGGCAGAGACCCAGTACTTC
-	TRBJ1-5	TRBV6-4	-	CASSDSGAQGHQPQHF	TGTGCCAGCAGTGACTCGGGCGCACAGGGTCATCAGCCCCAGCATTTT
-	TRBJ2-7	TRBV4-1	TRBD1	CASSQGLRDRGDEQYF	TGCGCCAGCAGCCAAGGTCTGCGTGACAGGGGCGACGAGCAGTACTTC
-	TRBJ2-2	TRBV19	-	CASSIAGLTGELFF	TGTGCCAGTAGTATAGCAGGGTTGACCGGGGAGCTGTTTTTT
-	TRBJ2-7	TRBV5-1	TRBD1	CASGQGQNYEQYF	TGCGCCAGTGGACAGGGCCAAAACTACGAGCAGTACTTC
-	TRBJ1-1	TRBV28	-	CASSYRWAAEAFF	TGTGCCAGCAGTTACAGGTGGGCAGCTGAAGCTTTCTTT
-	TRBJ1-2	TRBV5-6	TRBD1	CASSPYTGTGSLGYGYTF	TGTGCCAGCAGTCCATACACCGGGACAGGGTCTCTCGGCTATGGCTACACCTTC
-	TRBJ2-7	TRBV4-1	TRBD2	CASSRAAGGMDEQYF	TGCGCCAGCAGCCGTGCAGCGGGGGGCATGGACGAGCAGTACTTC
-	TRBJ1-1	TRBV3-1/TRBV3-2	TRBD1	CASSQVLTGGPREAFF	TGTGCCAGCAGCCAAGTTTTAACAGGGGGACCGCGTGAAGCTTTCTTT
-	TRBJ2-3	TRBV7-2	-	CASSAIFIRADTQYF	TGTGCCAGCAGCGCGATATTCATCAGGGCAGATACGCAGTATTTT
once	TRBJ2-5	TRBV28	TRBD2	CATTLPGLGQETQYF	TGTGCCACCACCCTACCGGGACTAGGCCAAGAGACCCAGTACTTC